This TCR beta chain came from a study of blood T cell repertoires in COVID-19 (TCRdb year 2020). Study-wide context: Collaborator samples came from the United States, Italy and Spain and covered acute and convalescent phases of COVID-19. The material from the prospective study consisted of cDNA or gDNA derived from T cells, B-cell-depleted T cells, or PBMCs. The dataset comprised deeply sampled blood TCRbeta repertoires from subjects exposed to, actively infected with, or recovered from COVID-19. The repertoires were released in a freely available public database intended as a resource for research on the immune response to SARS-CoV-2. The samples were drawn from the first 160 participants of the ongoing ImmuneRACE study and from 1,200 or so subjects provided by 6 global collaborators. A de-identified subject ID, COVID-19 status, age in years and sex were almost always included in the sample metadata. Where available, HLA class I and class II types were obtained from metadata supplied by the sample provider rather than from assay-based typing.

The immunoSEQ Assay, a bias-controlled multiplex PCR, was used to amplify TCRbeta CDR3 regions from genomic DNA. Per the source publication's procedure: Nucleated cell counts per sample were estimated from amplification of reference gene primers within the assay. To quantify the absolute abundance of each unique TCRbeta CDR3 rearrangement, sequence reads were collapsed and filtered. For each sample, productive Simpson clonality was calculated as the square root of Simpson's diversity index over productive rearrangements. The clones in this table, taken by TCRdb from immuneACCESS, are in-frame only. Not every clone is retained; where verified, under half of the shortfall comes from an unresolved V gene, and the cause of the rest is unknown. V and J calls and clone size follow that table, whereas D and trimming were derived from the DNA. In all, the sample holds just over 350,000 clones, and 80% to 90% of those were seen once. The ten largest account for about 7% of the sample.

Points on this clone: The specificity of this receptor is unknown. Base quality data are lacking; no much larger clone is found one base away.

Per the germline V gene (reference sequence), PRHDT is the CDR1 and FYEKMQ is the CDR2. Counted from cysteine to phenylalanine, this CDR3 has 14 amino acids. CDR3 DNA is the only sequence kept; it has 42 bases, read in frame from the first base. Trimmed from V: 2 bases; trimmed from J: 2 bases; junction bases lacking a gene match: 3. Study-wide findings and limitations: The amount of clinical and demographic metadata varied by source and participant and was provided uncurated.

One collaborating source in Seattle enrolled patients while the patients were actively infected and followed the patients over time throughout the course of disease. Whole blood was collected in K2EDTA tubes by collaborating institutions according to the institutions' own protocols. For TCRbeta analysis, collaborators shipped samples as frozen whole blood, isolated PBMCs, or DNA extracted from either of those sample types. Material: peripheral blood. The sequence came from an older woman with COVID-19, enrolled during active disease. The chain is encoded by TRBV13 joined to TRBJ2-7, with 7 bases aligning to TRBD2. The nucleotides are TGTGCCAGCAGCTTAAGCGGGGCGGCCTACGAGCAGTACTTC. Translated, this gives CASSLSGAAYEQYF.